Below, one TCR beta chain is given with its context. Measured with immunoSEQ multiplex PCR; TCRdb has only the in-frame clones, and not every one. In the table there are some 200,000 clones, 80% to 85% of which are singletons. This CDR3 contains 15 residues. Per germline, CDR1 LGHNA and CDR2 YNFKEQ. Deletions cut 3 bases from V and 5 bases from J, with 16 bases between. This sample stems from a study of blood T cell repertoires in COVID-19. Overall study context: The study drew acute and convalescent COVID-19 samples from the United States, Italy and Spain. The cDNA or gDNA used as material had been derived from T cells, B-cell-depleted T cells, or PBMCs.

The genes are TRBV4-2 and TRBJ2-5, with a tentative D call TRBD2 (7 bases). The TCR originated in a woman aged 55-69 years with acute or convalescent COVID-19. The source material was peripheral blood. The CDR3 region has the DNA TGTGCCAGCAGCCAGGAGCATAGGGGGGGCGAGACCCAGTACTTC. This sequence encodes CASSQEHRGGETQYF.